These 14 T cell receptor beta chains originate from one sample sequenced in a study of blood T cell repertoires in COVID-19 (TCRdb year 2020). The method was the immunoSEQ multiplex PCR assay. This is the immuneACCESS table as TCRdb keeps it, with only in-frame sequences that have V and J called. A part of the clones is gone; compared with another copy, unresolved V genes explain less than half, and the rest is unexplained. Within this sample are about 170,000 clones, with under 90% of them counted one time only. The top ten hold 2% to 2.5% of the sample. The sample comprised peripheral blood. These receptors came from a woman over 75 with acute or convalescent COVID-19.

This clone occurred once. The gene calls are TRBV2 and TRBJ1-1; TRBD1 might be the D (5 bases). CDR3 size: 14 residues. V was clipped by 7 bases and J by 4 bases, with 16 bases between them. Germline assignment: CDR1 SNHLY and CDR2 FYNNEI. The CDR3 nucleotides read TGTGCCAGCACCAGGGAAGGGGCGCTCACTGAAGCTTTCTTT. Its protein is CASTREGALTEAFF.

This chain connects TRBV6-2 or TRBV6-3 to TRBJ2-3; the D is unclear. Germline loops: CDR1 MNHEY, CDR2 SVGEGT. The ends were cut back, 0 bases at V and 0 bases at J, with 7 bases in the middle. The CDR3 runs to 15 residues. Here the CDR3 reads CASSYSRPSTDTQYF. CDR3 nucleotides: TGTGCCAGCAGTTACTCGCGTCCGAGCACAGATACGCAGTATTTT.

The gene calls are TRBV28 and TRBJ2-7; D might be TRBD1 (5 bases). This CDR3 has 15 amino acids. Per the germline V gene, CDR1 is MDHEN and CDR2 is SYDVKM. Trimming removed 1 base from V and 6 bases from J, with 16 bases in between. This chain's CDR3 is CASSLSGQGGTEQYF. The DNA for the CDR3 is TGTGCCAGCAGTTTATCCGGGCAGGGCGGAACCGAGCAGTACTTC.

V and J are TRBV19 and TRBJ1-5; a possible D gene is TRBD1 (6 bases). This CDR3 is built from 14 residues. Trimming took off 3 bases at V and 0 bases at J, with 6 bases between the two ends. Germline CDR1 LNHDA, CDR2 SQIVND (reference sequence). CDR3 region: CASSMDSSNQPQHF. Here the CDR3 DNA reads TGTGCCAGTAGTATGGACAGTAGCAATCAGCCCCAGCATTTT.

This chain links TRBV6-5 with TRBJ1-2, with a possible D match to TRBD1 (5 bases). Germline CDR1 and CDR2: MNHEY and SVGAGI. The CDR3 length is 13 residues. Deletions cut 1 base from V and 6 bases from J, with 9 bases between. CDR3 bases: TGTGCCAGCAGTTACTGGCAGGGTGATGGCTACACCTTC. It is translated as CASSYWQGDGYTF.

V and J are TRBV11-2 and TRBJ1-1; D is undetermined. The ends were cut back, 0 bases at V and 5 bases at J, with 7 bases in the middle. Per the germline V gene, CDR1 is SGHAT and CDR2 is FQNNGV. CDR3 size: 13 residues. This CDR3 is CASSLEIGTEAFF. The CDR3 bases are TGTGCCAGCAGCTTAGAAATCGGGACTGAAGCTTTCTTT.

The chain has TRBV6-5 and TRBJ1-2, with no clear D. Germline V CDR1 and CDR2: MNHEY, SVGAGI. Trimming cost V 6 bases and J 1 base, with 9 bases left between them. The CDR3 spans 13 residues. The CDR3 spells CASRAQVNYGYTF. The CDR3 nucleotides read TGTGCCAGCAGGGCCCAGGTTAACTATGGCTACACCTTC.

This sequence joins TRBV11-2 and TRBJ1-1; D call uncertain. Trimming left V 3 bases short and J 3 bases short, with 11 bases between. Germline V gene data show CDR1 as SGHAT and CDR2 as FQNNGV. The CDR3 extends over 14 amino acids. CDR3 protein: CASSFGVRDTEAFF. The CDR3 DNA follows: TGTGCCAGCAGCTTCGGGGTACGCGACACTGAAGCTTTCTTT.

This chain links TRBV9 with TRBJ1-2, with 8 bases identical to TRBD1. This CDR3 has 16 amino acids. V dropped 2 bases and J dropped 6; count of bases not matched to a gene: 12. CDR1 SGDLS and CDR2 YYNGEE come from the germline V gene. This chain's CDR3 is CASSVGDRGHPNGYTF. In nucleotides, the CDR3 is TGTGCCAGCAGCGTGGGAGACAGGGGCCATCCGAATGGCTACACCTTC.

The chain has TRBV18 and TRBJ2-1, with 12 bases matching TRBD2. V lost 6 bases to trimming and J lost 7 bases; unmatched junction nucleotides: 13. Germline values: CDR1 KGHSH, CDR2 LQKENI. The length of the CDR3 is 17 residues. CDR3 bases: TGTGCCAGCTCCCCCTTGGCTAGCGGGGGGGCCTTGAATGAGCAGTTCTTC. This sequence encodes CASSPLASGGALNEQFF.

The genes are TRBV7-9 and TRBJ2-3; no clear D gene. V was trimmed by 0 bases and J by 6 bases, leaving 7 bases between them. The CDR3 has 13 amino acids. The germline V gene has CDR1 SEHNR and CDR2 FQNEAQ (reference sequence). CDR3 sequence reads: CASSLAFGDTQYF. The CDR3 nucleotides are TGTGCCAGCAGCTTAGCGTTCGGGGATACGCAGTATTTT.

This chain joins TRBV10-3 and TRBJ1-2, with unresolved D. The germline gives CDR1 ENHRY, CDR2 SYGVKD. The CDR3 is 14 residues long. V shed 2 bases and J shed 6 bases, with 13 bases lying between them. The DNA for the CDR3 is TGTGCCATCAGTGAGGGTGGAGGCGTCCATGGCTACACCTTC. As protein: CAISEGGGVHGYTF.

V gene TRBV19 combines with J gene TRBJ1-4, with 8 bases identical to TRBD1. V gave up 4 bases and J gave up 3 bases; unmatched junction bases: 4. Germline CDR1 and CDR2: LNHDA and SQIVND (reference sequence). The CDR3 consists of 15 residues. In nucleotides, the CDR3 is TGTGCCAGTAGTAGCAGGGGGCGGCCTAATGAAAAACTGTTTTTT. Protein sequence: CASSSRGRPNEKLFF.

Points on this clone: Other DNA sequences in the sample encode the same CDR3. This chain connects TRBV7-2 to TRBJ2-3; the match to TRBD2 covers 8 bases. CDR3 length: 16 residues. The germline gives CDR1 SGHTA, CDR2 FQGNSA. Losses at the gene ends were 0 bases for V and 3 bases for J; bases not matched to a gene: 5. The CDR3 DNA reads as TGTGCCAGCAGCTTAGCTTCCGGGGGGGGGACAGATACGCAGTATTTT. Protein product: CASSLASGGGTDTQYF.